Sequencing of this T cell receptor (beta chain) was carried out in a study of T cell repertoires in cytomegalovirus infection. Study conclusions and caveats: Predominance within the ex vivo response was attributable to HLA-C-restricted CMV-specific TCR beta clonotypes.

TCRdb re-called the reads through MiXCR, storing one row per CDR3 protein. The sample has hundreds of thousands of distinct CDR3 sequences, around a third seen once; the top ten hold approximately 13%. This clonotype was seen a few times. Its antigen remains unidentified. Per germline, CDR1 MNHEY and CDR2 SMNVEV (reference sequence). CDR3 length equals 12 residues. The V and J ends lost 3 bases and 7 bases respectively, with 9 bases between them. The J gene is TRBJ1-1, the V gene TRBV27; D uncertain. The sample here was cultured CD8+ T cells from PBMCs, taken from culture after CMV antigen stimulation. The TCR originated in a human donor in good health (CMV status not recorded). Some clones in this sample may be carry-over from other donors' samples. The CDR3: CASSFGWGEAFF. The CDR3 DNA reads TGTGCCAGCAGTTTCGGGTGGGGTGAAGCTTTCTTT.